This TCR beta chain was documented in a study of cytomegalovirus exposure and HLA in healthy donors. Use of 60 Vbeta and 13 Jbeta primers characterized the PCR. TCRdb's copy holds only in-frame clones and misses some; the assay was immunoSEQ multiplex PCR. The profile covers approximately 140,000 clones, with around 90% appearing a single time and roughly 0.5% taken by the ten largest. Details on this clone: As yet, its antigen is unknown.

Broader study findings: Accounts indicate the classifier identified cytomegalovirus status with strong specificity and sensitivity. The dataset shows that most TCR sequences were rare, while some public TCRs occurred in many donors.

V lost 5 bases and J lost 12, with 17 bases in between. CDR3 length: 14 amino acids. Per the germline V gene, CDR1 is SGHTA and CDR2 is FQGNSA. The sequenced sample was PBMCs. The rearrangement links TRBV7-2 to TRBJ1-6; D gene uncertain. The receptor was derived from a woman aged 40 to 49 in good health and CMV-seronegative. The chain's CDR3 is CASSPDYLIQPLHF. The CDR3 bases are TGTGCCAGCAGCCCCGACTACTTAATTCAACCCCTCCACTTT.